Listed here are 24 T cell receptor beta chains from one sample, sequenced in a study of OX40 agonist ivuxolimab in advanced cancers. Some clones are missing from TCRdb's copy, which holds only in-frame ones; the method was immunoSEQ multiplex PCR. Found here are tens of thousands of clones, approximately 90% of them singletons; the top ten hold roughly 2.8%. The sequences come from CD4+ or CD8+ T cells sorted from blood, collected in a trial of the OX40 agonist ivuxolimab. The receptors derive from an adult with an advanced solid tumor such as melanoma, head and neck, liver or kidney cancer.

The J gene is TRBJ2-1, the V gene TRBV5-1; 10 bases are shared with TRBD1. CDR3 size: 16 residues. V shed 1 base and J 9 bases; nucleotides not matched to a gene: 10. CDR1 is SGHRS, CDR2 YFSETQ, per germline. The CDR3 sequence: CASSLIGQGDGVEQFF. CDR3 DNA sequence: TGCGCCAGCAGCTTGATTGGACAGGGGGACGGTGTTGAGCAGTTCTTC.

This chain links TRBV30 with TRBJ2-5; D is undetermined. Trimming took 2 bases from V and 2 from J, leaving 6 bases between them. Germline V gene data show CDR1 as GTSNPN and CDR2 as SVGIG (reference sequence). The CDR3 consists of 12 residues. CDR3 nucleotide sequence: TGTGCCTGGAGTTTAGGGCAAGAGACCCAGTACTTC. Protein product: CAWSLGQETQYF.

The CDR3 here is CASSPTSGRRNEQFF. The CDR3 DNA is TGTGCCAGCAGCCCAACTAGCGGGAGGAGGAATGAGCAGTTCTTC. This rearrangement joins TRBV27 to TRBJ2-1; TRBD2 aligns across 12 bases. The CDR3 is 15 amino acids. V lost 6 bases to trimming and J lost 7 bases; unmatched junction nucleotides: 7. CDR1 and CDR2 (germline): MNHEY, SMNVEV (reference sequence).

The rearrangement uses TRBV29-1 and TRBJ2-3; TRBD1 matches 8 bases. The J segment lost 1 base and the V segment lost 7 bases, leaving 7 bases of the junction unmatched. Germline CDR1 reads SQVTM; CDR2 reads ANQGSEA. The CDR3 runs to 14 residues. CDR3 DNA sequence: TGCAGCGGACAGGGGAGCCAGGGCACAGATACGCAGTATTTT. Amino acid sequence: CSGQGSQGTDTQYF.

The chain couples TRBV5-1 to TRBJ1-5; D not certain. The CDR3 loop spans 14 amino acids. Germline V gives CDR1 SGHRS, CDR2 YFSETQ. Trimming cost V 4 bases and J 2 bases, with 10 bases left between them. CDR3 sequence reads: CASSGGEGNQPQHF. The CDR3 DNA reads TGCGCCAGCAGCGGCGGGGAGGGCAATCAGCCCCAGCATTTT.

This sequence joins TRBV6-6 and TRBJ2-7; D remains unclear. V lost 5 bases to trimming and J lost 1 base, with 12 bases between them. The CDR3 is 14 residues long. Per the germline V gene, CDR1 is MNHNY and CDR2 is SVGAGI (reference sequence). CDR3 amino acids: CASSPAAKSYEQYF. For the CDR3, the DNA is TGTGCCAGCAGTCCCGCCGCAAAATCCTACGAGCAGTACTTC.

In this sample, this clone turned up a few times. V is TRBV6-1 and J is TRBJ2-3; unclear D gene. CDR1 and CDR2 from the germline V gene are MNHNS and SASEGT. The CDR3 is 12 amino acids. V gave up 7 bases and J gave up 2 bases, with 7 bases separating them. The chain's CDR3 is CASKGPTDTQYF. CDR3 DNA: TGTGCCAGCAAGGGTCCCACAGATACGCAGTATTTT.

The rearrangement links TRBV11-3 to TRBJ1-1, with unresolved D. The germline V and J ends were trimmed by 5 bases and 1 base, with 11 bases remaining between them. The CDR3 runs 14 residues. Per the germline V gene, CDR1 is SGHNT and CDR2 is YENEEA. CDR3 in amino acids: CASSPNSGNTEAFF. Here the CDR3 DNA reads TGTGCCAGCAGCCCTAACTCAGGGAACACTGAAGCTTTCTTT.

V gene TRBV6-1 combines with J gene TRBJ1-1; the D is unclear. V gave up 4 bases and J gave up 2 bases, with 11 bases separating them. The CDR3 spans 14 residues. Germline assignment: CDR1 MNHNS and CDR2 SASEGT. CDR3: CASSGPIFNTEAFF. The CDR3 DNA follows: TGTGCCAGCAGTGGGCCGATATTTAACACTGAAGCTTTCTTT.

The J gene is TRBJ1-2, the V gene TRBV9, with D perhaps matching TRBD1 (5 bases). The germline V gene encodes CDR1 SGDLS and CDR2 YYNGEE. Between the trimmed V and J ends, which lost 2 bases and 4 bases, there was a span of 18 bases. This CDR3 region has 16 residues. The CDR3 nucleotides are TGTGCCAGCAGCGTTAGTATGGGGCTCGGCCTCTATGGCTACACCTTC. It encodes CASSVSMGLGLYGYTF.

CDR3: CASREQIATYEQYF. The CDR3 region has the DNA TGTGCCAGCAGAGAACAGATTGCTACCTACGAGCAGTACTTC. The rearrangement links TRBV6-1 to TRBJ2-7; D is uncertain. This CDR3 is 14 amino acids long. Trimming shortened V by 6 bases and J by 2 bases, and 14 bases separated the two germline ends. Per germline, CDR1 MNHNS and CDR2 SASEGT.

The chain has TRBV6-5 and TRBJ1-5; possible D gene TRBD1, 5 bases. V lost 7 bases to trimming and J lost 5 bases, with 15 bases between them. The CDR3 runs to 14 residues. Germline-derived CDR1 and CDR2 are MNHEY and SVGAGI. This CDR3 reads CASKEAGDYQPQHF. As DNA, the CDR3 is TGTGCCAGCAAAGAGGCCGGGGACTATCAGCCCCAGCATTTT.

V gene TRBV5-5 combines with J gene TRBJ1-6; maybe TRBD1 (6 bases). The V gene lost 0 bases and the J gene lost 6 bases, with 13 bases spanning the gap. Germline assignment: CDR1 SGHKS and CDR2 YYEKEE (reference sequence). The CDR3 sequence is 16 residues long. The CDR3 nucleotides read TGTGCCAGCAGCTTGGGACAGGCCTATACTAATTCACCCCTCCACTTT. This translates into CASSLGQAYTNSPLHF.

This clone was seen a single time. The V call is TRBV5-1, the J call TRBJ2-1; the match to TRBD2 covers 10 bases. Per the germline V gene, CDR1 is SGHRS and CDR2 is YFSETQ. Trimming at V came to 1 base and at J to 4 bases, leaving 5 bases not matched to a gene. This CDR3 has 16 residues. The CDR3 region is CASSLQGLAVYNEQFF. The CDR3 DNA is TGCGCCAGCAGCTTGCAAGGACTAGCGGTGTACAATGAGCAGTTCTTC.

V usage is TRBV27 and J usage is TRBJ2-1, with unresolved D. CDR1 and CDR2 (germline): MNHEY, SMNVEV (reference sequence). The CDR3 consists of 14 residues. The V end lost 4 bases, the J end lost 0 bases, and 7 bases lay between the germline ends. The CDR3 spells CASSYLGSYNEQFF. Here the CDR3 DNA reads TGTGCCAGCAGTTACCTGGGCTCCTACAATGAGCAGTTCTTC.

The rearrangement joins TRBV29-1 to TRBJ2-1; the D gene is possibly TRBD2 (6 bases). The V gene's germline CDR1 is SQVTM and CDR2 ANQGSEA. Trimming stripped 5 bases from V and 0 bases from J, with 8 bases between. CDR3 length: 13 residues. Here the CDR3 reads CSVRGISYNEQFF. The CDR3 DNA reads TGCAGCGTTCGGGGGATCTCCTACAATGAGCAGTTCTTC.

The chain uses TRBV4-1 and TRBJ1-2, with TRBD1 as a possible D gene (6 bases). V was clipped by 5 bases and J by 4 bases, with 17 bases between them. Germline V gives CDR1 MGHRA, CDR2 YSYEKL. The CDR3 has 15 amino acids. CDR3 sequence (DNA): TGCGCCAGCAGCTTCGGACAGCGCGGGATCTATGGCTACACCTTC. Protein product: CASSFGQRGIYGYTF.

The chain uses TRBV7-2 and TRBJ1-1; 8 bases map to TRBD1. CDR1 SGHTA and CDR2 FQGNSA come from the germline V gene. The CDR3 spans 13 residues. The trim removed 5 bases at V and 11 bases at J, leaving 10 bases unmatched. DNA of the CDR3: TGTGCCAGCAGCCCAGGACAGGGAGGAGTGGCTTTCTTT. This translates into CASSPGQGGVAFF.

V and J are TRBV7-8 and TRBJ2-1; 8 nucleotides agree with TRBD1. Germline V gene data show CDR1 as SGHVS and CDR2 as FQNEAQ. V trimming: 5 bases; J trimming: 3 bases; junction bases outside the gene matches: 6. This CDR3 region has 15 residues. CDR3 in DNA: TGTGCCAGCAGCGTTCACAGGGGGTACTACAATGAGCAGTTCTTC. It translates to CASSVHRGYYNEQFF.

The genes are TRBV4-1 and TRBJ1-4; D call uncertain. V shed 2 bases and J shed 6 bases, with 13 bases lying between them. The CDR3 has 15 residues. The germline V gene encodes CDR1 MGHRA and CDR2 YSYEKL. CDR3 loop: CASSQYRQMDEKLFF. For the CDR3, the DNA is TGCGCCAGCAGCCAATACCGGCAGATGGATGAAAAACTGTTTTTT.

This clone came up once. The chain couples TRBV7-6 to TRBJ1-3; possibly TRBD1 for D (5 bases). Trimming took 3 bases from V and 2 from J, leaving 14 bases between them. The CDR3 has 16 residues. Germline CDR1 is SGHVS and CDR2 is FNYEAQ. CDR3 sequence: CASSLGQAGTGNTIYF. The CDR3 DNA follows: TGTGCCAGCAGCTTGGGGCAAGCAGGCACTGGAAACACCATATATTTT.

This chain joins TRBV4-2 and TRBJ2-5; no firm D call. There are 15 residues in the CDR3. V dropped 0 bases and J dropped 2 bases, with 10 bases sitting between them. The germline gives CDR1 LGHNA, CDR2 YNFKEQ. The CDR3 nucleotides are TGTGCCAGCAGCCAAGATAAGGCGGTACAAGAGACCCAGTACTTC. Residues: CASSQDKAVQETQYF.

Remarks on this clone: One end of the junction does not line up with germline, which may come from a read error. The chain couples TRBV30 to TRBJ2-3; 9 bases match TRBD2. This CDR3 region has 17 residues. Looked up from germline, CDR1 is GTSNPN and CDR2 is SVGIG (reference sequence). CDR3 amino acids: CAWSTKPSGVRTGTQYF. CDR3 DNA sequence: TGTGCCTGGAGTACCAAGCCTAGCGGGGTGAGGACAGGTACGCAGTATTTT.

A note on this clone: The sample holds other DNA sequences that translate to the same CDR3. J is TRBJ2-3 and V is TRBV18, with TRBD2 identical over 10 bases. The CDR3 has 15 amino acids. Germline V gene sequence: CDR1 KGHSH, CDR2 LQKENI. Unmatched junction bases numbered 3, after V lost 1 base and J lost 5 bases. CDR3 sequence (DNA): TGTGCCAGCTCACCACGGCTAGCGGGGGAAGATACGCAGTATTTT. This codes for CASSPRLAGEDTQYF.